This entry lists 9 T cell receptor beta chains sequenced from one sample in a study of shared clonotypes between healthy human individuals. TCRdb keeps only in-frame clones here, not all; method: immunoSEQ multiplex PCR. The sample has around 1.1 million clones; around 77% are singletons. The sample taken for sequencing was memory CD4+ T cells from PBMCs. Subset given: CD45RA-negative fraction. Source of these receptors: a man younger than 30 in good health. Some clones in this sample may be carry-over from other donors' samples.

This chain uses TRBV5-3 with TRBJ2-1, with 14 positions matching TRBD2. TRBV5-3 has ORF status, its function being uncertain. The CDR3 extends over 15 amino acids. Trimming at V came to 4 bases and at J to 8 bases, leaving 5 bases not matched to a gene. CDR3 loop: CARSPGTSGRHEQFF. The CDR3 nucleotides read TGTGCCAGAAGCCCGGGGACTAGCGGGAGACATGAGCAGTTCTTC.

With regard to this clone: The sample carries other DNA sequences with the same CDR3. The CDR3: CASSDWGEQFF. The CDR3 DNA sequence: TGTGCCAGCAGTGACTGGGGTGAGCAGTTCTTC. V and J are TRBV2 and TRBJ2-1; no reliable D call. The V end lost 3 bases, the J end lost 9 bases, and 6 bases lay between the germline ends. The germline CDR1 and CDR2 sequences are SNHLY and FYNNEI. The CDR3 runs 11 residues.

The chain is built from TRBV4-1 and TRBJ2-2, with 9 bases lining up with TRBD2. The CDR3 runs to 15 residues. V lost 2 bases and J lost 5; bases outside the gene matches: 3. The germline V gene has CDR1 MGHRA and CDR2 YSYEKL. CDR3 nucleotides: TGCGCCAGCAGCCAAATTCTAGCGGGAACCGGGGAGCTGTTTTTT. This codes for CASSQILAGTGELFF.

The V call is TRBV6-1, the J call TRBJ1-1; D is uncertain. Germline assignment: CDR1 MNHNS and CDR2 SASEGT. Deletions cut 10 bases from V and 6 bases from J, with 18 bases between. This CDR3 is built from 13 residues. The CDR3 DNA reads TGTGCCATTAGAACTCATTTGTCCGCTGAAGCTTTCTTT. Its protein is CAIRTHLSAEAFF.

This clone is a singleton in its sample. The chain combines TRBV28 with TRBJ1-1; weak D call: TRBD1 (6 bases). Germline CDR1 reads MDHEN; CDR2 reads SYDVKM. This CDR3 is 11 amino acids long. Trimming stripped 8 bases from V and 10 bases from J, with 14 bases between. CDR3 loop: CASLTGSGAFF. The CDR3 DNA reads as TGTGCCAGCCTTACAGGGAGCGGAGCTTTCTTT.

The CDR3: CASSGQEPGELFF. The CDR3, as DNA: TGTGCCAGCAGTGGGCAAGAACCCGGGGAGCTGTTTTTT. The rearrangement joins TRBV25-1 to TRBJ2-2; D gene unclear. CDR3 length: 13 residues. V was clipped by 4 bases and J by 6 bases, with 9 bases between them. Germline assignment: CDR1 MGHDK and CDR2 SYGVNS.

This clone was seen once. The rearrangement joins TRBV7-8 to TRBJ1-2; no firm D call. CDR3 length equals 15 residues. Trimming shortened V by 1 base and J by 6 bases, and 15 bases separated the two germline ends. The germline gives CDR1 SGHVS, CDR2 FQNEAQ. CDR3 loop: CASSLEHTGRDGYTF. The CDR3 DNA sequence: TGTGCCAGCAGCTTAGAACATACCGGGCGGGATGGCTACACCTTC.

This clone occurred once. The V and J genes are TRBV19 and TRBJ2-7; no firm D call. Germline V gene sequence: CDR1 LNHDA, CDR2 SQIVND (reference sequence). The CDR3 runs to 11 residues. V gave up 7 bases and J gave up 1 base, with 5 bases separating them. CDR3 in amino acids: CASKGSYEQYF. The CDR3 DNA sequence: TGTGCCAGTAAAGGGTCCTACGAGCAGTACTTC.

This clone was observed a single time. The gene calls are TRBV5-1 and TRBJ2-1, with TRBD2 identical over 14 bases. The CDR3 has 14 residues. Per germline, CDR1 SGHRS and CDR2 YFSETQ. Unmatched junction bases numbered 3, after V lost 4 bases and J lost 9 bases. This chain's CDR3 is CASSKGLAGAEQFF. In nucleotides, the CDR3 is TGCGCCAGCAGCAAGGGACTAGCGGGAGCTGAGCAGTTCTTC.